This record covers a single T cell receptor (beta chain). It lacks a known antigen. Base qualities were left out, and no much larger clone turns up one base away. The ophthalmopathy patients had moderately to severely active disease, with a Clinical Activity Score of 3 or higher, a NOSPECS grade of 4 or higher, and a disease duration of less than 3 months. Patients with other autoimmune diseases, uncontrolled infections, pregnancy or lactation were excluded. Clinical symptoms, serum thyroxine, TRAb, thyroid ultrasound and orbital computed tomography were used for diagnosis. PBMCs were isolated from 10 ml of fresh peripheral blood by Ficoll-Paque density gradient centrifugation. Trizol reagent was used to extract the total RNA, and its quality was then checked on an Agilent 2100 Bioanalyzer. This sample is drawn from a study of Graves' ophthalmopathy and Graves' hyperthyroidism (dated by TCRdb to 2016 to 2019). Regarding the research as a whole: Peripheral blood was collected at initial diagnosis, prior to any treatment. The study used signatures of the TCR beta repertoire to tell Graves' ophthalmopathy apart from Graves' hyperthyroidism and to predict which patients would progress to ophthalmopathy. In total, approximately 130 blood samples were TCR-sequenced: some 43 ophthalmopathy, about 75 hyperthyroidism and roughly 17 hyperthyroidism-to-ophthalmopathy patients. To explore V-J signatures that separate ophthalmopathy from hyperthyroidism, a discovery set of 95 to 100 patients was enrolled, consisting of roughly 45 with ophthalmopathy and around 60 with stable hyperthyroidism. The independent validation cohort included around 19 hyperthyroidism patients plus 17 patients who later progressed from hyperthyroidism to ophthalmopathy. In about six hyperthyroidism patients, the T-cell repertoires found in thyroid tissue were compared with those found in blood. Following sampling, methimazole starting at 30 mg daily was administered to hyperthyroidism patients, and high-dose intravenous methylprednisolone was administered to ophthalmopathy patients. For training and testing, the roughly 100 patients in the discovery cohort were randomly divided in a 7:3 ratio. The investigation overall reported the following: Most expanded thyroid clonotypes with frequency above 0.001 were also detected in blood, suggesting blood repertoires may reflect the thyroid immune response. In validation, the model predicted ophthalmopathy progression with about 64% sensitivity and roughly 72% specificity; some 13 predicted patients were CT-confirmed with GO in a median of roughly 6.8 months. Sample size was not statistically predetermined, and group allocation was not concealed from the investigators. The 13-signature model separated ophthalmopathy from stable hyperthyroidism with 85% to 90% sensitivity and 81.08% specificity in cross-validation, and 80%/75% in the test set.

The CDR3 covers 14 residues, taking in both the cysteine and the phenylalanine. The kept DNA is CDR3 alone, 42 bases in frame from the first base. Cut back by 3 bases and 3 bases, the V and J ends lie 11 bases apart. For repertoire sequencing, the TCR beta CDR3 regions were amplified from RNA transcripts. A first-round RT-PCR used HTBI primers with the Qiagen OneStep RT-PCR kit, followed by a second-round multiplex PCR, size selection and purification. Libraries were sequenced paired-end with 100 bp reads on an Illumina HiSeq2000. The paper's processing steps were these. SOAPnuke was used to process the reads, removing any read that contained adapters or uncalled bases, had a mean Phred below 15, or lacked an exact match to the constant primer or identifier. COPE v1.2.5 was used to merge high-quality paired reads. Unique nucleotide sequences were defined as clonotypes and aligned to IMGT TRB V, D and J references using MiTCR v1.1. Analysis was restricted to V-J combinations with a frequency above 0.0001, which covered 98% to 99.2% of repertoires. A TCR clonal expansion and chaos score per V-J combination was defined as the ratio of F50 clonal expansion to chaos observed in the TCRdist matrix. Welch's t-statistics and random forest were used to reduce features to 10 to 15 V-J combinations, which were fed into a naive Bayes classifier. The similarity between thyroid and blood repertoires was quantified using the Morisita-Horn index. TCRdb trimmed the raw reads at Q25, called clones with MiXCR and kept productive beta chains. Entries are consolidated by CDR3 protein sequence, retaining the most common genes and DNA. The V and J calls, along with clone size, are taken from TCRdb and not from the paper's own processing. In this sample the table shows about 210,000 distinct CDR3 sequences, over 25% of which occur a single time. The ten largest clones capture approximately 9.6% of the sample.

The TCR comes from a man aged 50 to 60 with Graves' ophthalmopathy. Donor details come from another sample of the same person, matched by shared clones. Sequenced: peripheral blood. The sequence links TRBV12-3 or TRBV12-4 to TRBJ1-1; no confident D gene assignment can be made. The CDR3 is CASSFEGSDTEAFF. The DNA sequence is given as TGTGCCAGCAGTTTCGAGGGATCCGACACTGAAGCTTTCTTT.